The TCR beta chain under discussion was sequenced for a study of T cell changes during pregnancy in multiple sclerosis. The CDR3 has 12 amino acids. Germline CDR1 is SNHLY and CDR2 is FYNNEI. With 3 bases removed from V and 6 bases from J, the gap between germline ends came to 9 bases. TCRdb's table, derived via immunoSEQ multiplex PCR, lists solely in-frame clones and lacks some. Of tens of thousands of clones in the sample, just under 95% were seen once. The receptor was isolated from a female donor with multiple sclerosis, enrolled in a pregnancy study. Here the sequenced sample was peripheral blood, taken in the second trimester of pregnancy. The chain links TRBV2 to TRBJ2-7; D ambiguous. DNA of the CDR3: TGTGCCAGCAGTGATCCCCCCCGCGAGCAGTACTTC. Translated: CASSDPPREQYF.